Each of the 10 T cell receptor beta chains below was sequenced from the same sample in a study of CD8 T cells in Susac syndrome. With random hexamers, reverse transcription was performed on about 0.45 to 1 ug of RNA. Via MiXCR, TCRdb re-called the immunoSEQ multiplex PCR reads, giving one row per CDR3 protein. The sample lists tens of thousands of distinct CDR3 sequences, 93% occurring once. The sample comprised CD4+ T cells from PBMCs. Receptors were obtained from a human donor with Susac syndrome.

The gene calls are TRBV7-3 and TRBJ2-6; no reliable D call. The CDR3 runs to 15 residues. V lost 5 bases, J lost 1 base, and 9 bases lay in between. Germline CDR1 reads SGHTA; CDR2 reads FQGTGA. The CDR3 coding sequence is TGTGCCAGCAGCAATCGAATGTCTGGGGCCAACGTCCTGACTTTC. This encodes CASSNRMSGANVLTF.

The chain uses TRBV20-1 and TRBJ2-2; TRBD2 is a possible D gene (5 bases). The length of the CDR3 is 15 residues. The V gene's germline CDR1 is DFQATT and CDR2 SNEGSKA (reference sequence). The ends were cut back, 3 bases at V and 3 bases at J, with 14 bases in the middle. The CDR3 coding sequence is TGCAGTGCTAGTTTGCCCAGCGGTTACACCGGGGAGCTGTTTTTT. This codes for CSASLPSGYTGELFF.

This clonotype was counted a single time. The genes are TRBV7-3 and TRBJ1-1, with unresolved D. Germline CDR1 reads SGHTA; CDR2 reads FQGTGA. The CDR3 extends over 16 amino acids. Trimming removed 0 bases at V and 0 bases at J, with 11 bases between. The CDR3 sequence is CASSLTRERMNTEAFF. CDR3 nucleotides: TGTGCCAGCAGCTTAACAAGGGAAAGGATGAACACTGAAGCTTTCTTT.

The J gene is TRBJ2-5, the V gene TRBV28, with D unresolved. V was pared by 2 bases and J by 1 base, with 14 bases between. The CDR3 length is 16 residues. Germline V gene lookup returns CDR1 MDHEN and CDR2 SYDVKM. DNA for the CDR3: TGTGCCAGCAGTTTAAGGGCAGCCTCACCCCAAGAGACCCAGTACTTC. It codes for CASSLRAASPQETQYF.

This CDR3 reads CASSSDGTGGGADTQYF. The CDR3 nucleotides read TGCGCCAGCAGCTCTGATGGTACAGGGGGCGGAGCAGATACGCAGTATTTT. V usage is TRBV4-1 and J usage is TRBJ2-3, with 9 nucleotides matching TRBD1. Germline V lookup: CDR1 MGHRA, CDR2 YSYEKL. V lost 5 bases to trimming and J lost 4 bases; unmatched junction nucleotides: 13. CDR3 length: 17 residues.

The V call is TRBV19, the J call TRBJ1-1; 9 positions match TRBD1. V lost 4 bases to trimming and J lost 6 bases; unmatched junction nucleotides: 12. The CDR3 covers 16 residues. Germline CDR1 LNHDA, CDR2 SQIVND (reference sequence). The CDR3 nucleotides are TGTGCCAGTAGTAGATTGGGACAGGGTGGGCGATCTGAAGCTTTCTTT. The encoded protein is CASSRLGQGGRSEAFF.

The V gene is TRBV24-1, the J gene TRBJ1-2, with 8 bases identical to TRBD1. The J segment lost 5 bases and the V segment lost 3 bases, leaving 4 bases of the junction unmatched. The germline V gene has CDR1 KGHDR and CDR2 SFDVKD. The CDR3 sequence is 14 residues long. As DNA, the CDR3 is TGTGCCACCAGTGATCCCGGGACAGGTTATGGCTACACCTTC. As protein: CATSDPGTGYGYTF.

This clonotype was seen only once. The gene calls are TRBV11-1 and TRBJ2-5; no clear D. The CDR3 sequence is 18 residues long. V lost 6 bases to trimming and J lost 2 bases, with 25 bases between them. CDR1 and CDR2 from the germline V gene are SGHAT and FQDESV (reference sequence). CDR3: CASSRIFRVSRGQETQYF. In DNA, the CDR3 is TGTGCCAGCAGTCGAATTTTCCGGGTCTCAAGAGGACAAGAGACCCAGTACTTC. Variable domain in full (rest from reference TRBV11-1 and TRBJ2-5): EAEVAQSPRYKITEKSQAVAFWCDPISGHATLYWYRQILGQGPELLVQFQDESVVDDSQLPKDRFSAERLKGVDSTLKIQPAELGDSAMYLCASSRIFRVSRGQETQYFGPGTRLLVL.

The chain couples TRBV27 to TRBJ2-2; D gene unclear. Germline V gene data show CDR1 as MNHEY and CDR2 as SMNVEV (reference sequence). This CDR3 comprises 15 residues. Trimming left V 0 bases short and J 2 bases short, with 7 bases between. The CDR3 nucleotides are TGTGCCAGCAGTTTATCCGGCCCTAACACCGGGGAGCTGTTTTTT. This codes for CASSLSGPNTGELFF.

Only one count was recorded for this clonotype. This chain connects TRBV7-4 to TRBJ2-6; maybe TRBD2 (5 bases). This CDR3 has 15 residues. Germline-derived CDR1 and CDR2 are SGHVT and SQSDAQ. The ends were cut back, 6 bases at V and 0 bases at J, with 9 bases in the middle. For the CDR3, the DNA is TGTGCCAGCAGACTAGTGTACTCTGGGGCCAACGTCCTGACTTTC. Translated, it gives CASRLVYSGANVLTF.